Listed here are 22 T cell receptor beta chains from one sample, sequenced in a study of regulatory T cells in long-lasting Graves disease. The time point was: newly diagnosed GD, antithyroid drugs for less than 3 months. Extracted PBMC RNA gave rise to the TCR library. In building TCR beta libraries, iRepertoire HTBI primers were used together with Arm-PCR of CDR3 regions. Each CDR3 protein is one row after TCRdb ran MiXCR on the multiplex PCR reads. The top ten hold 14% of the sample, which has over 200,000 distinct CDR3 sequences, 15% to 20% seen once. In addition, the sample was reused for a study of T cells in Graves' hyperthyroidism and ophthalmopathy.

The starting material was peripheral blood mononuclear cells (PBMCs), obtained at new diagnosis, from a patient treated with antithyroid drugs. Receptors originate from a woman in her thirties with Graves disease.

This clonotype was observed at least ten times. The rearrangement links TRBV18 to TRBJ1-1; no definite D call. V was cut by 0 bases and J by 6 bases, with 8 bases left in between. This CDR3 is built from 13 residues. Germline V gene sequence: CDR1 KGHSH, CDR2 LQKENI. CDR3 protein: CASSPPHSPEAFF. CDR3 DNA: TGTGCCAGCTCACCACCGCATAGCCCTGAAGCTTTCTTT.

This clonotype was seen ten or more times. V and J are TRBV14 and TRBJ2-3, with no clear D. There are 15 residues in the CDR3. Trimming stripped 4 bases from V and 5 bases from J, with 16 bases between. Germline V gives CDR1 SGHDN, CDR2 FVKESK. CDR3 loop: CASSPPTPNQDTQYF. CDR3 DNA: TGTGCCAGCAGCCCACCGACTCCAAACCAAGATACGCAGTATTTT. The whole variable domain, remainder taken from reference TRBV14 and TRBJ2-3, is EAGVTQFPSHSVIEKGQTVTLRCDPISGHDNLYWYRRVMGKEIKFLLHFVKESKQDESGMPNNRFLAERTGGTYSTLKVQPAELEDSGVYFCASSPPTPNQDTQYFGPGTRLTVL.

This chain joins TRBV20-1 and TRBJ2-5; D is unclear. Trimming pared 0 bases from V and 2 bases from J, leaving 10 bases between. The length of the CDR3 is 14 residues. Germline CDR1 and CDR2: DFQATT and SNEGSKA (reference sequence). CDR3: CSARDRHPQETQYF. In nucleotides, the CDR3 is TGCAGTGCTAGAGATCGACATCCTCAAGAGACCCAGTACTTC.

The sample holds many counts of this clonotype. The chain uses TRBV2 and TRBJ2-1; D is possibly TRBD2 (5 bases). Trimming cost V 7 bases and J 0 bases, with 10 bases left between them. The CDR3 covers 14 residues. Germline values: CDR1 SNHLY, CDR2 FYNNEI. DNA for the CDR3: TGTGCCAGCAAAGCGGAGAGCTCCTACAATGAGCAGTTCTTC. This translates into CASKAESSYNEQFF.

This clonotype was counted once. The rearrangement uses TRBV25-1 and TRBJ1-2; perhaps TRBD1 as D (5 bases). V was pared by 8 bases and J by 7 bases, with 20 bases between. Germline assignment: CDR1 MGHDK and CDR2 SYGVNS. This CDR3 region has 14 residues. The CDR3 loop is CASRHRGTTAGYTF. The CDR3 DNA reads TGTGCCAGCCGCCATCGAGGGACTACGGCTGGCTACACCTTC.

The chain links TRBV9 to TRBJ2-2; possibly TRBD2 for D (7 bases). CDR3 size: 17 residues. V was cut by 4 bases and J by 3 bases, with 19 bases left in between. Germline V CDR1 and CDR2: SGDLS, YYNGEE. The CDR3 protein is CASSSRGGGAYTGELFF. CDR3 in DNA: TGTGCCAGCAGCTCACGTGGGGGGGGCGCGTACACCGGGGAGCTGTTTTTT.

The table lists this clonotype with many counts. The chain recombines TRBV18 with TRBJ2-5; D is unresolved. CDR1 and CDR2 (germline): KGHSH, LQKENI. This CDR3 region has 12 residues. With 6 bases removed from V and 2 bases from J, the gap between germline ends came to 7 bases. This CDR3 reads CASSQEQETQYF. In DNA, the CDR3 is TGTGCCAGCTCGCAGGAGCAAGAGACCCAGTACTTC.

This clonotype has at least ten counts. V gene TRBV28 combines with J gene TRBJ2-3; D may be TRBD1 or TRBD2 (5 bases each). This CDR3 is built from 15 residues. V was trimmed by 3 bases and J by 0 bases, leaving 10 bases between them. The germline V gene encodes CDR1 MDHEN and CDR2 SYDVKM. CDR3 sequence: CASSFWGSSTDTQYF. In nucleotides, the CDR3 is TGTGCCAGCAGTTTCTGGGGGAGTAGCACAGATACGCAGTATTTT. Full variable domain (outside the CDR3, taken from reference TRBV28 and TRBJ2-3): DVKVTQSSRYLVKRTGEKVFLECVQDMDHENMFWYRQDPGLGLRLIYFSYDVKMKEKGDIPEGYSVSREKKERFSLILESASTNQTSMYLCASSFWGSSTDTQYFGPGTRLTVL.

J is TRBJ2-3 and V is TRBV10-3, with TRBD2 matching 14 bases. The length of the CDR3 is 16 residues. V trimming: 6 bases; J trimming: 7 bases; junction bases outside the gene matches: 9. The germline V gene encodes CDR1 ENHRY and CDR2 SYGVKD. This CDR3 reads CAISGTSGGYLNTQYF. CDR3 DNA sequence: TGTGCCATCAGCGGGACTAGCGGGGGATATCTAAATACGCAGTATTTT.

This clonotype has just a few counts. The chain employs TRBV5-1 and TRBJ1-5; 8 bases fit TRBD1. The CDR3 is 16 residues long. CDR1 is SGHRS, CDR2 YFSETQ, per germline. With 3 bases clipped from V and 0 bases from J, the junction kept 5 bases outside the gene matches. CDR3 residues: CASSSRTGISNQPQHF. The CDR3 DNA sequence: TGCGCCAGCAGCTCCAGGACAGGGATTAGCAATCAGCCCCAGCATTTT.

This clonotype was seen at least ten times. The CDR3: CASRAQVSNQPQHF. The CDR3 nucleotides are TGTGCCAGCAGAGCACAGGTTAGCAATCAGCCCCAGCATTTT. J is TRBJ1-5 and V is TRBV6-2 or TRBV6-3; possibly TRBD1 for D (5 bases). Germline lookup yields CDR1 MNHEY and CDR2 SVGEGT. V lost 6 bases and J 0 bases, leaving 9 bases between the germline ends. The CDR3 loop spans 14 amino acids.

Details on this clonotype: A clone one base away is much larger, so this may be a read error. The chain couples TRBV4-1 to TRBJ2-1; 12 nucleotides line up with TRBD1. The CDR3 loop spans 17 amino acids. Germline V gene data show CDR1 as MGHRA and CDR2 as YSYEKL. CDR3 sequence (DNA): TGCGCCAGCAGCAAACCGGGACAGGGGGCGAGGATGGATGAGCGGTTCTTC. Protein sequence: CASSKPGQGARMDERFF.

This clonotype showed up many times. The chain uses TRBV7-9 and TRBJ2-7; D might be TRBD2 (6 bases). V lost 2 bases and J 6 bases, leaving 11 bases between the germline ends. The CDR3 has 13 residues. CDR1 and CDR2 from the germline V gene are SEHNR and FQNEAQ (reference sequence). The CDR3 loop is CASSLKTAGEQYF. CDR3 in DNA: TGTGCCAGCAGCTTAAAGACAGCGGGCGAGCAGTACTTC. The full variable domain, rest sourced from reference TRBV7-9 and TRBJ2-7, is DTGVSQNPRHKITKRGQNVTFRCDPISEHNRLYWYRQTLGQGPEFLTYFQNEAQLEKSRLLSDRFSAERPKGSFSTLEIQRTEQGDSAMYLCASSLKTAGEQYFGPGTRLTVT.

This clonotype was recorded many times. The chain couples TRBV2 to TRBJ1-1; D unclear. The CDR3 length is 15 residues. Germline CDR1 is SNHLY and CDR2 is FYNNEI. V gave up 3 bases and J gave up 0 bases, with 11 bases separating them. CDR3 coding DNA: TGTGCCAGCAGTGAGAGGAGCGCTATGAACACTGAAGCTTTCTTT. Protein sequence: CASSERSAMNTEAFF.

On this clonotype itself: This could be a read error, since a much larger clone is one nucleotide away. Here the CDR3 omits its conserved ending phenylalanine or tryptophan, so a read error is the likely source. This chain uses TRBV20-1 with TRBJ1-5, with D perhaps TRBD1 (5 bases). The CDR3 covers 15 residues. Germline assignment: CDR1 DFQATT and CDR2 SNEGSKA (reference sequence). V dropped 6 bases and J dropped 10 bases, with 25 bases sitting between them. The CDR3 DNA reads TGCAGTGCCCTAAGGTCGGACACCGAGTGGGCCCCCCAGCATTCT. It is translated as CSALRSDTEWAPQHS.

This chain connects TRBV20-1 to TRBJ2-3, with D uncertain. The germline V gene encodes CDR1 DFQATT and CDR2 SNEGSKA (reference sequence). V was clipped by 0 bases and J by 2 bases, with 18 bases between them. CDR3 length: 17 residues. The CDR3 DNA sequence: TGCAGTGCTAGAGATCCGTCCGGGCGGACGAACACAGATACGCAGTATTTT. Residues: CSARDPSGRTNTDTQYF.

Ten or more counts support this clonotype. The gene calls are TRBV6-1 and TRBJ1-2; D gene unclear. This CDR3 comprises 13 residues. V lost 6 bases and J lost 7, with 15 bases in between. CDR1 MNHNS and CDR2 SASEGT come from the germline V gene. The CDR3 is CASRSRTSGGYTF. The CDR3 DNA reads TGTGCCAGCAGAAGCCGGACTTCCGGTGGCTACACCTTC.

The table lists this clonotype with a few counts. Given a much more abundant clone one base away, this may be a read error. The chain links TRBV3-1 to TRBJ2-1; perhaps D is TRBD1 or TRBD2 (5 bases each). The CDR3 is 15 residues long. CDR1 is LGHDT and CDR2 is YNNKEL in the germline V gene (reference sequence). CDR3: CAGSQESGPHNEQFF. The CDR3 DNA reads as TGTGCCGGCAGCCAAGAATCGGGGCCGCACAATGAGCAGTTCTTC.

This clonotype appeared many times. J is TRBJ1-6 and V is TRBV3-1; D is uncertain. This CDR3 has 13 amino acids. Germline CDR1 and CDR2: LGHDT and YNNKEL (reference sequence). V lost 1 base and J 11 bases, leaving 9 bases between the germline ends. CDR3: CASSQGLRTPLHF. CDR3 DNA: TGTGCCAGCAGCCAAGGACTGAGGACACCCCTCCACTTT.

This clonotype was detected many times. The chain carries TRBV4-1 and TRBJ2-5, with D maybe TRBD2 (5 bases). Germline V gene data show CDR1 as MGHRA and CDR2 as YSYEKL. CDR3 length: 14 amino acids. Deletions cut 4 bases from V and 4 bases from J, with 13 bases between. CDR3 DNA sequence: TGCGCCAGCAGCCGGTATAGTGAGGGAGAGACCCAGTACTTC. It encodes CASSRYSEGETQYF.

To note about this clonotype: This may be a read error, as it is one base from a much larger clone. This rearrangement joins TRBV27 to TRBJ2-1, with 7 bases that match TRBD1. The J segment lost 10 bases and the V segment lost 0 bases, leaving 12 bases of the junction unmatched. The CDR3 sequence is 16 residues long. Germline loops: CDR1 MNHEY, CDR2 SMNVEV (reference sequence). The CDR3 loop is CASSLSRGNRGYEQFF. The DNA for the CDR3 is TGTGCCAGCAGTTTATCTAGGGGCAACAGGGGCTACGAGCAGTTCTTC.

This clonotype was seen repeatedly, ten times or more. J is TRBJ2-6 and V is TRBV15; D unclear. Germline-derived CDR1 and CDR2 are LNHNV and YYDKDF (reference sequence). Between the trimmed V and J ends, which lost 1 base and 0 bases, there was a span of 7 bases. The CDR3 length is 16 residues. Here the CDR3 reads CATSRALRSGANVLTF. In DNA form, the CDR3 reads TGTGCCACCAGCAGAGCTTTACGCTCTGGGGCCAACGTCCTGACTTTC.